A single T cell receptor (beta chain) is shown here with its context. What it binds is unknown. Stem cell-like memory, regulatory, central memory and naive CD4+ cells were sorted via CD45RO/CCR7/CD25/CD127/CD95/CD27. Reverse transcribing all isolated RNA meant expressed TCRB transcripts were sequenced. Assay used: immunoSEQ multiplex PCR; TCRdb lists only in-frame clones, some missing. The table shows around 130,000 clones, with roughly 10% occurring only once. This specimen comes from a study of beta chain features in type 1 diabetes. Study-level findings and limits: Within patients, naive, central memory and Treg TCRB repertoires seemed more similar than within healthy donors. When VDJ junctions were examined, type 1 diabetes patients showed fewer insertions and more deletions. All four CD4+ subsets of Type 1 diabetes patients contained TCRB CDR3s that were moderately but significantly shorter.

The CDR3 contains 12 residues. Looked up from germline, CDR1 is LNHDA and CDR2 is SQIVND (reference sequence). V lost 8 bases, J lost 0 bases, and 7 bases lay in between. Sequenced material: central memory CD4+ T cells from blood. V and J are TRBV19 and TRBJ1-1; D remains ambiguous. This sequence originates from a man aged 30 to 39 with type 1 diabetes. The CDR3 DNA sequence: TGTGCCAGTGGGAGGTTGAACACTGAAGCTTTCTTT. Translated: CASGRLNTEAFF.